One and the same sample provided the 7 T cell receptor beta chains below, sequenced in a study of cytomegalovirus exposure and HLA in healthy donors. Researchers ran the PCR with 60 Vbeta and 13 Jbeta primers. Here immunoSEQ multiplex PCR was the method, and the copy in TCRdb shows in-frame clones only, minus some. The table records about 130,000 clones, 75% to 90% of them present only once. The sequencing sample was made of PBMCs. Receptors were obtained from a man aged 40-49 years in good health and CMV-seronegative.

The V call is TRBV6-1, the J call TRBJ2-1; 8 positions match TRBD2. In germline, CDR1 is MNHNS, CDR2 SASEGT. CDR3 size: 14 residues. The junction had 4 bases not matched to a gene; V was cut back by 2 bases and J by 7 bases. CDR3 residues: CASSEYLAGNEQFF. CDR3 sequence (DNA): TGTGCCAGCAGTGAATATTTAGCGGGAAATGAGCAGTTCTTC.

This clone is a singleton in its sample. The chain links TRBV7-6 to TRBJ2-5; TRBD1 is a possible D gene (5 bases). This CDR3 comprises 13 residues. The V gene lost 1 base and the J gene lost 2 bases, with 5 bases spanning the gap. Germline-derived CDR1 and CDR2 are SGHVS and FNYEAQ. The CDR3 nucleotides are TGTGCCAGCAGCTTAGGGACACAAGAGACCCAGTACTTC. It yields the protein CASSLGTQETQYF.

This clone was detected once. This chain links TRBV10-3 with TRBJ1-2, with D perhaps matching TRBD1 (6 bases). This CDR3 is built from 15 residues. V gave up 6 bases and J gave up 1 base, with 15 bases separating them. CDR1 ENHRY and CDR2 SYGVKD come from the germline V gene. The CDR3 coding sequence is TGTGCCATCAGACAGGGAGAGGAAGTTAACTATGGCTACACCTTC. This encodes CAIRQGEEVNYGYTF.

V gene TRBV15 combines with J gene TRBJ1-2; 8 nucleotides line up with TRBD1. In germline, CDR1 is LNHNV, CDR2 YYDKDF (reference sequence). J was trimmed by 8 bases and V by 1 base; bases with no gene match: 15. The CDR3 consists of 17 residues. As DNA, the CDR3 is TGTGCCACCAGCAGAGCCGGGACAGGATCCATCCGGGGCGGCTACACCTTC. It is translated as CATSRAGTGSIRGGYTF.

The J gene is TRBJ2-5, the V gene TRBV30, with 8 bases that match TRBD1. Trimming took 5 bases from V and 0 from J; bases not matched to a gene: 2. Germline V lookup: CDR1 GTSNPN, CDR2 SVGIG (reference sequence). This CDR3 has 13 amino acids. The CDR3 spells CAWDRGYQETQYF. The CDR3 DNA reads as TGTGCCTGGGACAGGGGCTACCAAGAGACCCAGTACTTC.

This clone has just a few counts. The chain carries TRBV5-1 and TRBJ2-3; 9 bases are shared with TRBD2. J lost 6 bases, V lost 1 base, and 9 bases had no gene match. The CDR3 is made up of 16 amino acids. Germline assignment: CDR1 SGHRS and CDR2 YFSETQ. CDR3 loop: CASSLRSSGEFDTQYF. As DNA, the CDR3 is TGCGCCAGCAGCTTGAGGTCTAGCGGGGAATTCGATACGCAGTATTTT.

The chain is built from TRBV2 and TRBJ2-3, with D perhaps matching TRBD2 (5 bases). There are 14 residues in the CDR3. Trimming stripped 7 bases from V and 0 bases from J, with 11 bases between. Germline CDR1 is SNHLY and CDR2 is FYNNEI. The CDR3 DNA is TGTGCCAGCACTGTGAGGGAAAGCACAGATACGCAGTATTTT. Protein product: CASTVRESTDTQYF. The complete variable domain, with remaining parts taken from reference TRBV2 and TRBJ2-3, reads EPEVTQTPSHQVTQMGQEVILRCVPISNHLYFYWYRQILGQKVEFLVSFYNNEISEKSEIFDDQFSVERPDGSNFTLKIRSTKLEDSAMYFCASTVRESTDTQYFGPGTRLTVL.